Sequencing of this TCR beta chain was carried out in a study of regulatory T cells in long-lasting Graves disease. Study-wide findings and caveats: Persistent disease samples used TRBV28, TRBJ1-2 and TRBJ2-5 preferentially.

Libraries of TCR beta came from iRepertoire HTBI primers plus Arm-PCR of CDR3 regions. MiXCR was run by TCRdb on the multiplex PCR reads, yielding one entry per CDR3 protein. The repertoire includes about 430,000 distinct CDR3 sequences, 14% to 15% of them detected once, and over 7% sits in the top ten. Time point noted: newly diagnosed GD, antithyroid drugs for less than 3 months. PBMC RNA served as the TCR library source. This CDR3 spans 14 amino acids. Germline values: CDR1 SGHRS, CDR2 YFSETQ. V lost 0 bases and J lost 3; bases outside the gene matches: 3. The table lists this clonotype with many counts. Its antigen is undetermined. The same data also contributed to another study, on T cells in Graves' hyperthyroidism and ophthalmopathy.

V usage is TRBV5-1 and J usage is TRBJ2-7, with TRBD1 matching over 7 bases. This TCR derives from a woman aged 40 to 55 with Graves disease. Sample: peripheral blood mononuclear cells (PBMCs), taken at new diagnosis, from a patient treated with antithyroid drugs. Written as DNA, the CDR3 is TGCGCCAGCAGCTTGGAGACAGGGAACTACGAGCAGTACTTC. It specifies CASSLETGNYEQYF.